This T cell receptor beta chain stems from a study of blood T cells in healthy people across ages. Study-level points and caveats: The lack of PBMC sorting stopped any conclusive naive versus antigen-experienced comparison.

The CDR3 covers 15 residues. V lost 5 bases to trimming and J lost 4 bases; unmatched junction nucleotides: 7. Germline V gene data show CDR1 as MGHDK and CDR2 as SYGVNS. This clonotype occurred a few times. Its cognate antigen is unknown. A sample-barcoded 5' primer and a J-beta primer mix were used in a second PCR of about 7 to 12 cycles. TCRdb itself ran the 5' RACE reads through MiXCR, one entry per CDR3 protein. The sample holds over 500,000 distinct CDR3 sequences, roughly a quarter seen once. These data also featured in a second study, about T cells of mothers and their children. From that report: Normalized overlap was always slightly, never significantly, higher in related than unrelated mother-child pairs.

The sequence was obtained from a boy between 2 and 10 years old in good health. Sequencing input: blood. The V call is TRBV25-1, the J call TRBJ2-3; 9 nucleotides agree with TRBD2. The CDR3 spells CASSSSGSLADTQYF. CDR3 DNA sequence: TGTGCCAGCAGTAGTAGCGGGAGTTTGGCAGATACGCAGTATTTT.